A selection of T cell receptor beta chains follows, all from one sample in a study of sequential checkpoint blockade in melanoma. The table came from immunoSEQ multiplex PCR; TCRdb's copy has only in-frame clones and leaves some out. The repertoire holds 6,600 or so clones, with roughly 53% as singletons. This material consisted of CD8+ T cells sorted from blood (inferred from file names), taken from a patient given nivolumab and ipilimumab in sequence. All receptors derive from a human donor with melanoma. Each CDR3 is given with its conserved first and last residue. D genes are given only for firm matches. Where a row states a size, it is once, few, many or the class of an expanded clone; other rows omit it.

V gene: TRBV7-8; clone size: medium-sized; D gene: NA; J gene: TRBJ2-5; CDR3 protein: CASSLVSRARMETQYF; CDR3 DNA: TGTGCCAGCAGCTTAGTTTCCAGGGCTCGCATGGAGACCCAGTACTTC
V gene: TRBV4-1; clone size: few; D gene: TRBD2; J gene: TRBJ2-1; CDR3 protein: CASSPSGTSVREQFF; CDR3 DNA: TGCGCCAGCAGCCCAAGCGGGACTAGCGTCCGTGAGCAGTTCTTC
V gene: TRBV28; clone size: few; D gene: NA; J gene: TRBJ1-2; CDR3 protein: CASSTDIYYGYTF; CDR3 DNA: TGTGCCAGCAGCACGGACATCTACTATGGCTACACCTTC
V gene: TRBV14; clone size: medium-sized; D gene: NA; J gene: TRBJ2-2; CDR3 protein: CASSQDPQGSYTGELFF; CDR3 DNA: TGTGCCAGCAGCCAAGATCCCCAGGGGAGTTACACCGGGGAGCTGTTTTTT
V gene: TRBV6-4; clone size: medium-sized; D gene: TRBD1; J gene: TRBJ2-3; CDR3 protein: CASSDLPDRGGDTQYF; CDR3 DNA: TGTGCCAGCAGTGATTTACCGGACAGGGGAGGTGATACGCAGTATTTT
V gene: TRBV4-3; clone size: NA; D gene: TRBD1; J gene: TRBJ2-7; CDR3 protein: CASSQRDRGPYEQYF; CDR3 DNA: TGCGCCAGCAGCCAAAGGGACAGGGGGCCTTACGAGCAGTACTTC
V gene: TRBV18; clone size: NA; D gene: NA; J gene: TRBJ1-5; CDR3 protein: CASSLSDSPSSNQPQHF; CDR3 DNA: TGTGCCAGCTCACTCTCGGACAGCCCCAGTAGCAATCAGCCCCAGCATTTT
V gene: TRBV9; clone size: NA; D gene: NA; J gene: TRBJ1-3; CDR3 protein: CASSVESSSGNTIYF; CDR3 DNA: TGTGCCAGCAGCGTAGAGAGTTCCTCTGGAAACACCATATATTTT
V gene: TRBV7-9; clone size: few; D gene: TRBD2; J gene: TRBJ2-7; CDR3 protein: CASSPSGSYEQYF; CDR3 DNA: TGTGCCAGCAGCCCTAGCGGGAGTTACGAGCAGTACTTC
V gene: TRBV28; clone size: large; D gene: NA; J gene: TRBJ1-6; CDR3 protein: CASSPSGRSPLHF; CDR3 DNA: TGTGCCAGCAGTCCCTCGGGGAGGTCACCCCTCCACTTT
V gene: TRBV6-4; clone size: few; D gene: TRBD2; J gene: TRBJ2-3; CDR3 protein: CASSDSTQTSGGPDTQYF; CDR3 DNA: TGTGCCAGCAGTGACTCGACCCAGACTAGCGGGGGGCCAGATACGCAGTATTTT
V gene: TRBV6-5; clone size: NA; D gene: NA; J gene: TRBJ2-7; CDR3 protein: CASSRTSTLLYEQYF; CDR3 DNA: TGTGCCAGCAGCCGCACGTCAACCCTACTCTACGAGCAGTACTTC
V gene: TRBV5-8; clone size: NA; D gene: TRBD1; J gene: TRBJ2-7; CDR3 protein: CASSFRTGWEQYF; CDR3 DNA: TGTGCCAGCAGCTTCCGGACAGGGTGGGAGCAGTACTTC
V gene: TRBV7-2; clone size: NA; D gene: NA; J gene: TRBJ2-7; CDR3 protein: CASSLEGFTYEQYF; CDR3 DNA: TGTGCCAGCAGCTTAGAGGGGTTTACCTACGAGCAGTACTTC
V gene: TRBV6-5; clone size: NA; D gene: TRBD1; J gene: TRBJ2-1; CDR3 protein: CASSLTGYVEQFF; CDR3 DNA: TGTGCCAGCAGTTTGACAGGGTACGTTGAGCAGTTCTTC
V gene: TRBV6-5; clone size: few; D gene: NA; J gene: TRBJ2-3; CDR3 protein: CASNRWGQRTDTQYF; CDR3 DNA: TGTGCCAGCAATCGCTGGGGGCAACGCACAGATACGCAGTATTTT
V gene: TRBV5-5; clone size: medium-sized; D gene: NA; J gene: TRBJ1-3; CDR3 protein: CASSYEAREELGNTIYF; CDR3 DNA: TGTGCCAGCAGCTACGAGGCCAGGGAAGAACTTGGAAACACCATATATTTT
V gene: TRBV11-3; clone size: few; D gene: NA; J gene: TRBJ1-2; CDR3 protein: CASSLGGTDGYTF; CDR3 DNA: TGTGCCAGCAGCTTAGGGGGCACGGATGGCTACACCTTC
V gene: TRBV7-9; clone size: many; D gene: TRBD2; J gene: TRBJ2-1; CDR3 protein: CASSQERGRGEQFF; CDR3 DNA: TGTGCCAGCAGCCAAGAGCGCGGGAGGGGTGAGCAGTTCTTC
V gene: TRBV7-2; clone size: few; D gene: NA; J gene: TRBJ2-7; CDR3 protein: CASSTNEEQYF; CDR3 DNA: TGTGCCAGCAGCACTAATGAGGAGCAGTACTTC
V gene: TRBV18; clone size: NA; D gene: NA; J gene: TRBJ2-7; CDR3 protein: CASSPSKDSFFYEQYF; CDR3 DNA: TGTGCCAGCTCACCGTCGAAGGACTCCTTTTTCTACGAGCAGTACTTC
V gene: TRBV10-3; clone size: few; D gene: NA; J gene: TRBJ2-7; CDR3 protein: CAISESGFRYEQYF; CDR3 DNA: TGTGCCATCAGTGAGTCGGGCTTCCGCTACGAGCAGTACTTC
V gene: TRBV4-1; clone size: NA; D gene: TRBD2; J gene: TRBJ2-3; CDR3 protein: CASSQVGVVGGATDTQYF; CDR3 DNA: TGCGCCAGCAGCCAAGTTGGGGTGGTCGGGGGGGCCACAGATACGCAGTATTTT
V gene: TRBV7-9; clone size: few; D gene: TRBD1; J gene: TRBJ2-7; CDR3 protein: CASSFRDRGDYEQYF; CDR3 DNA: TGTGCCAGCAGCTTCCGGGACAGGGGGGACTACGAGCAGTACTTC
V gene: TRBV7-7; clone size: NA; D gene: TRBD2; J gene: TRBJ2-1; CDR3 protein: CASSSSLAGANNEQFF; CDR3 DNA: TGTGCCAGCAGCTCTTCACTAGCGGGAGCTAACAATGAGCAGTTCTTC
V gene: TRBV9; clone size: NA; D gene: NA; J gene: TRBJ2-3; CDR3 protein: CASSAGGGPDTQYF; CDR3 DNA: TGTGCCAGCAGCGCCGGCGGAGGGCCAGATACGCAGTATTTT
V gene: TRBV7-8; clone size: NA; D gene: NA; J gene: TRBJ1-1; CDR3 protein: CASSLERGNTEAFF; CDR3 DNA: TGTGCCAGCAGCTTAGAGCGTGGGAACACTGAAGCTTTCTTT
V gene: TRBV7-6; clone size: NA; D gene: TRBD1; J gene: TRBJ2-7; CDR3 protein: CASSSGTGVNEQYF; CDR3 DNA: TGTGCCAGCAGCTCCGGAACAGGGGTCAACGAGCAGTACTTC
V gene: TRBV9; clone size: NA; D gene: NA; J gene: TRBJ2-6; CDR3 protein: CASSVEAGPTGANALTF; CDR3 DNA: TGTGCCAGCAGCGTAGAGGCTGGGCCCACTGGGGCCAACGCCCTGACTTTC
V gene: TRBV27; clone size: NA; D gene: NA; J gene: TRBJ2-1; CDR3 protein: CASSLWTNMYNEQFF; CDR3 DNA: TGTGCCAGCAGTTTATGGACTAACATGTACAATGAGCAGTTCTTC
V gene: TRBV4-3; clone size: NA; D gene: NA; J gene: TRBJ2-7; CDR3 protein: CASSQARLYEQYF; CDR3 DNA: TGCGCCAGCAGCCAAGCCCGACTCTACGAGCAGTACTTC
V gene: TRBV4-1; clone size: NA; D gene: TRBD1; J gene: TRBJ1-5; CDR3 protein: CASSQAVDRRYQPQHF; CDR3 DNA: TGCGCCAGCAGCCAAGCAGTGGACAGGAGGTATCAGCCCCAGCATTTT
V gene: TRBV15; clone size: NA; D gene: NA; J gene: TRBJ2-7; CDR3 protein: CATSSGGSGNEQYF; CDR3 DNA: TGTGCCACCAGCAGCGGAGGGAGTGGGAACGAGCAGTACTTC
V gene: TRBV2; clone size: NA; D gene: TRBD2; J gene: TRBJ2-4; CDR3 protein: CASREGLTLAKNIQYF; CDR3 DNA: TGTGCCAGCAGGGAGGGACTAACACTAGCCAAAAACATTCAGTACTTC
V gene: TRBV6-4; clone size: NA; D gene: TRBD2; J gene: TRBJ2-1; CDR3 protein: CASTPSGRAWEQFF; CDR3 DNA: TGTGCCAGCACCCCGAGCGGGAGGGCCTGGGAGCAGTTCTTC
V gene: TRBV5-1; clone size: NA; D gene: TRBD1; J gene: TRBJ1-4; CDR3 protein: CASSLRTGEGLNEKLFF; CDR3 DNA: TGCGCCAGCAGCTTGAGGACAGGGGAAGGCTTAAATGAAAAACTGTTTTTT
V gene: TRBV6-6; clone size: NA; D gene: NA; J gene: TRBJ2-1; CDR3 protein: CASSLIGESSYNEQFF; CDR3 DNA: TGTGCCAGCAGCTTAATTGGGGAGAGCTCCTACAATGAGCAGTTCTTC
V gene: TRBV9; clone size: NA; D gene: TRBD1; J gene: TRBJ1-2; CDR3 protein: CASSSRTGRDGYTF; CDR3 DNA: TGTGCCAGCAGCTCAAGGACAGGGCGGGATGGCTACACCTTC
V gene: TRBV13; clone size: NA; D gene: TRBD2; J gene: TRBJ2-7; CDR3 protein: CASSISGTNYEQYF; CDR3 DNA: TGTGCCAGCAGTATTAGCGGGACAAATTACGAGCAGTACTTC
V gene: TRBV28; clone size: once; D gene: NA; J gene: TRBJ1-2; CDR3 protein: CASSFGGSNYGYTF; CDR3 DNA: TGTGCCAGCAGTTTTGGGGGGTCTAACTATGGCTACACCTTC
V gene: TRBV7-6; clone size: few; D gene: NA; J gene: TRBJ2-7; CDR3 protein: CASSTEYEQYF; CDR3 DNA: TGTGCCAGCAGCACAGAGTACGAGCAGTACTTC
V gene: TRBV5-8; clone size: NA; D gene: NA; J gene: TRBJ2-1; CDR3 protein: CASSLDPGDNEQFF; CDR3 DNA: TGTGCCAGCAGCTTGGATCCAGGGGATAATGAGCAGTTCTTC
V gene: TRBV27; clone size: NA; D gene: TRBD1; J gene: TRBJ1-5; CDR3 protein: CASRRTGISNQPQHF; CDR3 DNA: TGTGCCAGCAGGCGGACAGGGATCAGCAATCAGCCCCAGCATTTT
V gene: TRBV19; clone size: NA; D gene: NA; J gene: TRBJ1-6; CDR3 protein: CASSIYGLPLHF; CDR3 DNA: TGTGCCAGTAGTATATACGGACTCCCCCTCCACTTT
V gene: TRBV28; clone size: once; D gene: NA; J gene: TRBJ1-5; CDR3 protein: CASNPDRWGDPGSNQPQHF; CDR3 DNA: TGTGCCAGCAACCCCGACCGTTGGGGGGATCCGGGCAGCAATCAGCCCCAGCATTTT